The next 14 T cell receptor beta chains were all read from a single sample in a study of monozygotic twins with inflammatory bowel disease. TCRdb re-called the 5' RACE reads; one entry per CDR3 protein, DNA not given. Its listing shows over 200,000 distinct CDR3 sequences. Input material: blood. The receptor source for this set is a human donor with ulcerative colitis or Crohn's disease, or a healthy co-twin of an affected twin (not recorded which).

The CDR3 sequence: CASSLEGGDKQFF. The chain uses TRBV7-2 and TRBJ2-1; TCRdb selects TRBD1, and the lack of DNA leaves this call unchecked. In germline, CDR1 is SGHTA, CDR2 FQGNSA. CDR3 length equals 13 residues.

The chain uses TRBV6-5 and TRBJ1-2; TCRdb proposes TRBD1, but this gene call is untestable without DNA. Germline CDR1 MNHEY, CDR2 SVGAGI. The CDR3 extends over 13 amino acids. The CDR3 sequence: CASSPYRGYGYTF.

The chain employs TRBV4-1 and TRBJ1-5. CDR1 MGHRA and CDR2 YSYEKL come from the germline V gene. The CDR3 is 15 amino acids. The CDR3 reads CASSRGAIGNQPQHF.

The chain links TRBV12-3 or TRBV12-4 to TRBJ1-1; TCRdb reports TRBD1, a call that lacks DNA to check it against. The CDR3 is 13 residues long. CDR3 loop: CASSSLQQGEAFF.

The chain links TRBV5-6 to TRBJ2-3; no DNA is available, so the TRBD1 call from TCRdb remains unchecked. Per the germline V gene, CDR1 is SGHDT and CDR2 is YYEEEE. The CDR3 has 15 residues. CDR3 protein: CASSTGWTATDTQYF.

The CDR3 sequence: CASSPGGSGRGLTEAFF. V gene TRBV5-1 combines with J gene TRBJ1-1; TCRdb returns TRBD1, unconfirmable since there is no DNA. Germline V lookup: CDR1 SGHRS, CDR2 YFSETQ. This CDR3 has 17 amino acids.

The genes are TRBV29-1 and TRBJ1-2. Germline loops: CDR1 SQVTM, CDR2 ANQGSEA. The CDR3 runs to 11 residues. The CDR3 loop is CSATDVYGYIF.

The chain couples TRBV5-1 to TRBJ2-7; TCRdb's D gene call, TRBD1, goes unchecked for lack of DNA. There are 15 residues in the CDR3. The germline gives CDR1 SGHRS, CDR2 YFSETQ. The chain's CDR3 is CASSLAGAGYYEQYF.

V gene TRBV10-3 combines with J gene TRBJ1-2; TCRdb picks TRBD1, but there is no DNA to check that call. The germline CDR1 and CDR2 sequences are ENHRY and SYGVKD. The CDR3 extends over 15 amino acids. CDR3 residues: CAISAPGQGDYGYTF.

J is TRBJ1-4 and V is TRBV5-1; TCRdb names TRBD1, which stays unverified in the absence of DNA. This CDR3 contains 15 residues. CDR1 and CDR2 (germline): SGHRS, YFSETQ. CDR3 sequence reads: CASSFRTGTNEKLFF.

The rearrangement uses TRBV20-1 and TRBJ1-6; TCRdb names TRBD1, which stays unverified in the absence of DNA. The CDR3 sequence is 14 residues long. CDR1 is DFQATT and CDR2 is SNEGSKA in the germline V gene (reference sequence). This chain's CDR3 is CSAPRGGYNSPLHF.

This chain joins TRBV20-1 and TRBJ1-4; TCRdb indicates TRBD1, and absent DNA this call remains unverified. Germline CDR1 is DFQATT and CDR2 is SNEGSKA (reference sequence). The CDR3 runs to 13 residues. The CDR3 spells CSVQGGGEGKLFF.

This chain joins TRBV20-1 and TRBJ1-2; TCRdb picks TRBD1, but there is no DNA to check that call. CDR3 size: 14 residues. CDR1 is DFQATT, CDR2 SNEGSKA, per germline (reference sequence). CDR3 in amino acids: CSAKGDRGRDGYTF.

The V and J genes are TRBV3-1 and TRBJ1-4. This CDR3 has 15 amino acids. CDR1 LGHDT and CDR2 YNNKEL come from the germline V gene (reference sequence). The CDR3 here is CASSTLSSTNEKLFF.